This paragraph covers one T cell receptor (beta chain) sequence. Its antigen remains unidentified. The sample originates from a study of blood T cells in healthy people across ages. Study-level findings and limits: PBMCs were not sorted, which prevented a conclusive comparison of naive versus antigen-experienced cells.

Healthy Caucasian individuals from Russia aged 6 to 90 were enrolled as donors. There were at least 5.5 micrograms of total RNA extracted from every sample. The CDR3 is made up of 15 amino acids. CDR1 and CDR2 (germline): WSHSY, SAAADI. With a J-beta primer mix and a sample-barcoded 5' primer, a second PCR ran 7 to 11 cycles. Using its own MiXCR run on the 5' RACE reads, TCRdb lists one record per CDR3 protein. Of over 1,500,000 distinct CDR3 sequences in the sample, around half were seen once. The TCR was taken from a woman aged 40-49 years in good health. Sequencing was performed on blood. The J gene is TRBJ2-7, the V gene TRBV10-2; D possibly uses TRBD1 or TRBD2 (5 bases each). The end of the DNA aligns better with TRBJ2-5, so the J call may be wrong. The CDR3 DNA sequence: TGCGCCAGCAGGCCCCCCTCGAGGGGCCGAGAGACCCAGTACTTC. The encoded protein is CASRPPSRGRETQYF.